This is a list of T cell receptor beta chains from one sample in a study of shared clonotypes between healthy human individuals. The repertoire was sequenced with immunoSEQ multiplex PCR; TCRdb's copy has only in-frame clones and lacks some. The sample has 1 million to 1.3 million clones, 75% to 80% seen once. Material for sequencing was memory CD4+ T cells from PBMCs. The receptor source for this set is a man aged 18 to 30 in good health. Some clones in this sample may be carry-over from other donors' samples. Both conserved end residues are part of each CDR3. D genes are given only for firm matches. Size is stated for part of the rows, as once, few or many counts, or as a class when the clone is expanded.

d_gene,abundance,j_gene,v_gene,CDR3nt,CDR3aa
TRBD2,few,TRBJ2-1,TRBV27,TGTGCCAGCAGTCCCGACGTAGCGGGAACGCAGTTCTTC,CASSPDVAGTQFF
.,.,TRBJ2-2,TRBV30,TGTGCCTGCTCCGCGGGGTTGGGCGCCGGGGAGCTGTTTTTT,CACSAGLGAGELFF
.,.,TRBJ1-2,TRBV7-2,TGTGCCAGCAGCAACTTTTTAAACTATGGCTACACCTTC,CASSNFLNYGYTF
.,.,TRBJ2-3,TRBV9,TGTGCCAGCAGCAAAGGAGGCAGGGGTTCAGATACGCAGTATTTT,CASSKGGRGSDTQYF
.,.,TRBJ2-7,TRBV6-6,TGTGCCAGCAGTCGCCTGGTCAGCTACGAGCAGTACTTC,CASSRLVSYEQYF
.,.,TRBJ1-2,TRBV2,TGTGCCAGCAGTGGACAGTACAACTATGGCTACACCTTC,CASSGQYNYGYTF
TRBD1,.,TRBJ2-7,TRBV5-1,TGCGCCAGCAGCTTGGGACAGGGGGGATCCGAGCAGTACTTC,CASSLGQGGSEQYF
.,.,TRBJ2-3,TRBV5-1,TGCGCCAGCAGCTTGGCCGACAGGAGCACAGATACGCAGTATTTT,CASSLADRSTDTQYF
.,.,TRBJ2-7,TRBV2,TGTGCCAGCACGACTTTGGCGGTCCGATCCTACGAGCAGTACTTC,CASTTLAVRSYEQYF
.,.,TRBJ2-7,TRBV6-5,TGTGCCAGCAGGGGGACGGGGTCCTACGAGCAGTACTTC,CASRGTGSYEQYF
.,.,TRBJ2-7,TRBV7-2,TGTGCCAGCAGCTTAACGGTGGGGGCCCTAACCTACGAGCAGTACTTC,CASSLTVGALTYEQYF
TRBD2,.,TRBJ2-7,TRBV6-5,TGTGCCAGCACCCCCCGGCGGGAGGGGGGGGAGCAGTACTTC,CASTPRREGGEQYF
.,.,TRBJ2-5,TRBV7-2,TGTGCCAGCAGCTTTCAAGAGGGCCTGGAGACCCAGTACTTC,CASSFQEGLETQYF
TRBD1,.,TRBJ2-7,TRBV2,TGTGCCAGCAGCCCCAGACAGGGGGCTAACGAGCAGTACTTC,CASSPRQGANEQYF
TRBD2,.,TRBJ2-1,TRBV5-1,TGCGCCAGCATGGCTAGCGGTTACAATGAGCAGTTCTTC,CASMASGYNEQFF
.,few,TRBJ2-3,TRBV15,TGTGCCACCAGCACCCCCGAACGGGGAAGTGGGGATACGCAGTATTTT,CATSTPERGSGDTQYF
.,once,TRBJ1-2,TRBV7-9,TGTGCCAGCAGCTTCACAGGGAGCACGATCTATGGCTACACCTTC,CASSFTGSTIYGYTF
.,.,TRBJ2-7,TRBV6-5,TGTGCCAGCAGTTACTCGAGACCCGGGCCTTACGAGCAGTACTTC,CASSYSRPGPYEQYF
.,.,TRBJ1-1,TRBV5-5,TGTGCCAGCAGCCGTATCATCACACGGGGCCTCACTGAAGCTTTCTTT,CASSRIITRGLTEAFF
TRBD1,.,TRBJ1-1,TRBV10-1,TGCGCCACCCGGACAGGCGCGAACACTGAAGCTTTCTTT,CATRTGANTEAFF
.,few,TRBJ2-1,TRBV2,TGTGCCAGCAGTGAAGGATCGGTCAATGAGCAGTTCTTC,CASSEGSVNEQFF
TRBD2,.,TRBJ2-2,TRBV19,TGTGCCAGTAGTACCTTAGCGGGAGCGAGAGGAGGCGGGGAGCTGTTTTTT,CASSTLAGARGGGELFF
.,.,TRBJ1-2,TRBV7-2,TGTGCCAGCAGCCCCAGGGGCGGGGGAATCTATGGCTACACCTTC,CASSPRGGGIYGYTF
TRBD2,once,TRBJ2-5,TRBV7-7,TGTGCCAGCAGCCCCAGGGGTCTGGGACTAGCGGGAGGGGTTGAGACCCAGTACTTC,CASSPRGLGLAGGVETQYF
TRBD1,.,TRBJ2-7,TRBV29-1,TGCAGCGTTAAAATAGGGGACAGGGGATTCTACGAGCAGTACTTC,CSVKIGDRGFYEQYF
TRBD1,few,TRBJ1-2,TRBV19,TGTGCCAGTAGTATGGGGACAGCCCATTATGGCTACACCTTC,CASSMGTAHYGYTF
TRBD2,few,TRBJ2-1,TRBV9,TGTGCCAGCAGCGTAACCGGGACTAGTATAAATGAGCAGTTCTTC,CASSVTGTSINEQFF
TRBD1,.,TRBJ2-5,TRBV6-1,TGTGCCAGCAGTGAACGTGACAGGGGGCGCTCTTATGAGACCCAGTACTTC,CASSERDRGRSYETQYF
.,.,TRBJ2-1,TRBV28,TGTGCCAGCAGTTACCCTGGCGGCGGGGGCCTTTTAGAGCAGTTCTTC,CASSYPGGGGLLEQFF
TRBD1,.,TRBJ1-2,TRBV29-1,TGCAGCATACAGGGGGCCATGGGCTATGGCTACACCTTC,CSIQGAMGYGYTF
.,.,TRBJ1-3,TRBV10-3,TGTGCCATCAGTGAGTCGGGAGGGCCCAGCTCTGGAAACACCATATATTTT,CAISESGGPSSGNTIYF
.,.,TRBJ1-2,TRBV5-5,TGTGCCAGCAGCTTGCGGTTACAGGGTACCCTCTATGGCTACACCTTC,CASSLRLQGTLYGYTF
TRBD2,.,TRBJ2-1,TRBV27,TGTGCCAGCAGTTTACGGGGGGACTCCTACAATGAGCAGTTCTTC,CASSLRGDSYNEQFF
TRBD2,.,TRBJ2-7,TRBV5-4,TGTGCCAGCAGCCTGGGGACTAGCGGGAGTGTCCACGAGCAGTACTTC,CASSLGTSGSVHEQYF
.,.,TRBJ1-5,TRBV2,TGTGCCAGCAGTCAGACAGCCACCCATCAGCCCCAGCATTTT,CASSQTATHQPQHF
.,.,TRBJ2-3,TRBV7-9,TGTGCCAGCAGCTTTCGCTATGGGGCAGATACGCAGTATTTT,CASSFRYGADTQYF
.,few,TRBJ1-5,TRBV7-6,TGTGCCAGCAGCAGGGACGTGGGCAATCAGCCCCAGCATTTT,CASSRDVGNQPQHF
.,.,TRBJ2-5,TRBV7-9,TGTGCCACCAAGGTCGTGGGGTCGGGAGAGACCCAGTACTTC,CATKVVGSGETQYF
.,.,TRBJ2-7,TRBV11-2,TGTGCCAGCAGACACCTCGGTCGGGGGTTAATCTACGAGCAGTACTTC,CASRHLGRGLIYEQYF
.,.,TRBJ2-7,TRBV28,TGTGCCAGCAGTTCAGGAATTCCCGGGGAGTACTTC,CASSSGIPGEYF
TRBD2,.,TRBJ2-7,TRBV27,TGTGCCAGCAGACTAGCGGGAGGGCGCTACGAGCAGTACTTC,CASRLAGGRYEQYF
.,once,TRBJ2-1,TRBV4-2,TGTGCCAGCAGCCAAGTGGGGGGTTCTCATGAGCAGTTCTTC,CASSQVGGSHEQFF
TRBD1,.,TRBJ1-2,TRBV5-4,TGTGCCAGCAGCACCGGGACAGGGGGGATGGAAGGCTACACCTTC,CASSTGTGGMEGYTF
.,.,TRBJ1-2,TRBV6-5,TGTGCCAGCAGGGGTTCGGCTAACTATGGCTACACCTTC,CASRGSANYGYTF
.,.,TRBJ1-5,TRBV28,TGTGCCAGCAGTTGGGGTAATAGCAATCAGCCCCAGCATTTT,CASSWGNSNQPQHF
.,.,TRBJ2-1,TRBV28,TGTGCCAGCAGTTTAATGGCCAGGAGGCAGTTCTTC,CASSLMARRQFF
.,few,TRBJ2-5,TRBV30,TGTGCCTGGAGTCGCGGTACGCAAGAGACCCAGTACTTC,CAWSRGTQETQYF
.,.,TRBJ1-2,TRBV30,TGTGCCTGGACTGTAGGAGGGTTGAATGGCTACACCTTC,CAWTVGGLNGYTF